This T cell receptor beta chain was profiled in a study of PD-L1 blockade in urothelial cancer. Indicated time point: pretreatment peripheral blood. The method was immunoSEQ multiplex PCR; TCRdb's version includes in-frame clones alone and lacks a portion of them. The data contain 85,000 to 95,000 clones, around 90% of them singletons. Per germline, CDR1 SGHRS and CDR2 YFSETQ. This CDR3 is 13 amino acids long. Between the trimmed V and J ends, which lost 1 base and 1 base, there was a span of 5 bases. This sequence joins TRBV5-1 and TRBJ2-5; D gene unclear. This receptor was identified in a man in his 60s with urothelial cancer. The specimen was PBMCs, collected around atezolizumab (anti-PD-L1) treatment. As DNA, the CDR3 is TGCGCCAGCAGCTTGTCCGTCCAAGAGACCCAGTACTTC. It yields the protein CASSLSVQETQYF.